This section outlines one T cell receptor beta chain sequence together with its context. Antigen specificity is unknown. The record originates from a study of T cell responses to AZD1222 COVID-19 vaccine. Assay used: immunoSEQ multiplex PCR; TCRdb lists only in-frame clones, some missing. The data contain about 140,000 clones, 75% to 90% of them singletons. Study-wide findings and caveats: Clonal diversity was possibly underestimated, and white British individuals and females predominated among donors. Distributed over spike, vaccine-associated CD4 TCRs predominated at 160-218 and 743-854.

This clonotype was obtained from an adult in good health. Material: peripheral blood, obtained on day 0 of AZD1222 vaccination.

This CDR3 is CASSYRTGGYGYTF. CDR3 bases: TGTGCCAGCAGTTACAGGACAGGGGGATATGGCTACACCTTC. The rearrangement uses TRBV6-5 and TRBJ1-2; the match to TRBD1 covers 10 bases. Germline lookup yields CDR1 MNHEY and CDR2 SVGAGI. After removal of 2 bases from V and 5 bases from J, the junction contained 2 bases not matched to a gene. This CDR3 contains 14 residues.